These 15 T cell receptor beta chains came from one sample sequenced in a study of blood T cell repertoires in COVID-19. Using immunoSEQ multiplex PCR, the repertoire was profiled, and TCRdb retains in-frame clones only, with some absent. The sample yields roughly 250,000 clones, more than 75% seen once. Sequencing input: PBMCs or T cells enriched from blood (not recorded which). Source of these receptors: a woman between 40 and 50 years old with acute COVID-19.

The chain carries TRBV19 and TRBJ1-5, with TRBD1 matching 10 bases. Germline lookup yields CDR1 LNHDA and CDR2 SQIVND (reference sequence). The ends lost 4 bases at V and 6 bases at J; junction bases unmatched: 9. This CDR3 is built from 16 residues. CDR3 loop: CASSTPGQGRGQPQHF. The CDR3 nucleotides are TGTGCCAGTAGTACCCCGGGACAGGGGAGGGGTCAGCCCCAGCATTTT.

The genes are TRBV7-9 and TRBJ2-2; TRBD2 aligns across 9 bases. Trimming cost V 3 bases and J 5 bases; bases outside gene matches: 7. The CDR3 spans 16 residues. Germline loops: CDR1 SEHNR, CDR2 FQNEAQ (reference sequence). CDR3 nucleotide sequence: TGTGCCAGCAGCTTTGGCGGGGGGGCCGAGACCGGGGAGCTGTTTTTT. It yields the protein CASSFGGGAETGELFF.

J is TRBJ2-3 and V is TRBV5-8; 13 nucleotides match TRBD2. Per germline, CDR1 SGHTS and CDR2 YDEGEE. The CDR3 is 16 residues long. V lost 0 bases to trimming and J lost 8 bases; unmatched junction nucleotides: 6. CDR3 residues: CASSLADGLAGATQYF. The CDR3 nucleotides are TGTGCCAGCAGCTTGGCCGATGGACTAGCGGGAGCTACGCAGTATTTT. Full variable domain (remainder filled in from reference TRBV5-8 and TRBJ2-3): EAGVTQSPTHLIKTRGQQATLRCSPISGHTSVYWYQQALGLGLQFLLWYDEGEERNRGNFPPRFSGRQFPNYSSELNVNALELEDSALYLCASSLADGLAGATQYFGPGTRLTVL.

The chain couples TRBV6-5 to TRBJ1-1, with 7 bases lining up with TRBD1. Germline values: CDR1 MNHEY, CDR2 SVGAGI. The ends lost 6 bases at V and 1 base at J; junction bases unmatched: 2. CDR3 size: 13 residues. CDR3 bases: TGTGCCAGCAGCCGACAGGGGAACACTGAAGCTTTCTTT. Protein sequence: CASSRQGNTEAFF.

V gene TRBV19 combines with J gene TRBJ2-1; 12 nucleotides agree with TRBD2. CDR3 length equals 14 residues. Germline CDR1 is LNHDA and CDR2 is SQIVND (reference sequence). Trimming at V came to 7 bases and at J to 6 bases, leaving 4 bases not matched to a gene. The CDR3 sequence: CASNGGLAGNEQFF. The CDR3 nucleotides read TGTGCCAGTAATGGGGGACTAGCGGGCAATGAGCAGTTCTTC.

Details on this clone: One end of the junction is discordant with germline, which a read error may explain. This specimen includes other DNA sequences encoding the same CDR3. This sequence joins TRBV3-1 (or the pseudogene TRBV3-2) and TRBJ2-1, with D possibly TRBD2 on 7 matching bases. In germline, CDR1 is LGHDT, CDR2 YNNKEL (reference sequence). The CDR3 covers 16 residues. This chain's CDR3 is CASSQDSRGLYNEQFF. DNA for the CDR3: TGTGCCAGCAGCCAAGATTCGCGGGGGCTCTACAATGAACAGTTCTTC.

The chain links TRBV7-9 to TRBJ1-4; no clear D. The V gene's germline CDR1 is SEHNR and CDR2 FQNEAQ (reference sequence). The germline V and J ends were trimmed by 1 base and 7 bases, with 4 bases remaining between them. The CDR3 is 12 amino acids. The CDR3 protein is CASSLVSEKLFF. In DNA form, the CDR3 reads TGTGCCAGCAGCTTAGTGAGTGAAAAACTGTTTTTT.

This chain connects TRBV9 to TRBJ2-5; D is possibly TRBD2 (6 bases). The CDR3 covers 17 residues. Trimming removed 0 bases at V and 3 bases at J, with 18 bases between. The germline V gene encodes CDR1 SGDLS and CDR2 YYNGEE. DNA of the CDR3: TGTGCCAGCAGCGTAGGAATTTCTGTGGCGGGGAAAGAGACCCAGTACTTC. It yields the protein CASSVGISVAGKETQYF. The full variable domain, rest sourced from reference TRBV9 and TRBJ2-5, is DSGVTQTPKHLITATGQRVTLRCSPRSGDLSVYWYQQSLDQGLQFLIQYYNGEERAKGNILERFSAQQFPDLHSELNLSSLELGDSALYFCASSVGISVAGKETQYFGPGTRLLVL.

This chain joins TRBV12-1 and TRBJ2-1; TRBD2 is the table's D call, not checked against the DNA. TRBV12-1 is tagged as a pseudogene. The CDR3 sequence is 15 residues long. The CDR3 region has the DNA TGTGCCAGCAGCTTTAGCGGGCCATCCTACAATGAGCAGTTCTTC. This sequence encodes CASSFSGPSYNEQFF.

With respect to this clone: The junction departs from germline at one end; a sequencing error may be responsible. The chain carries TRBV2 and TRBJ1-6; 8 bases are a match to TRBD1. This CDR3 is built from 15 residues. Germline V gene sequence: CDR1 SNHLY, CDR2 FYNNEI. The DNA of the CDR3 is TGTGCCAGCAGCGAAGGACAGGGTGGTAGATCACCCCTCCACTTT. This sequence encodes CASSEGQGGRSPLHF.

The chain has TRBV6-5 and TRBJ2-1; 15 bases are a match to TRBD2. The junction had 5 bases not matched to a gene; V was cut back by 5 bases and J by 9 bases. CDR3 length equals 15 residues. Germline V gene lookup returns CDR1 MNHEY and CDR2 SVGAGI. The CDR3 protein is CASSKGLAGGSEQFF. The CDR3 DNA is TGTGCCAGCAGTAAGGGACTAGCGGGAGGTAGTGAGCAGTTCTTC.

The CDR3 region is CASSSSTSGIYEQYF. The DNA of the CDR3 is TGTGCCAGCAGCTCCTCGACTAGCGGGATCTACGAGCAGTACTTC. This chain uses TRBV5-5 with TRBJ2-7; 11 bases match TRBD2. Germline V gene lookup returns CDR1 SGHKS and CDR2 YYEKEE (reference sequence). The CDR3 is 15 residues long. V shed 3 bases, J shed 3 bases, and the junction held 5 bases outside the gene matches.

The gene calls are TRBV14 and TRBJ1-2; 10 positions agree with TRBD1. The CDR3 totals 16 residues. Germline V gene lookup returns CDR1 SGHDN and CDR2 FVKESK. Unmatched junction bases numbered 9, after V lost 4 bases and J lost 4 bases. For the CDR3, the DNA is TGTGCCAGCAGCCGGGACAGGGGAAACTTATTCTATGGCTACACCTTC. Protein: CASSRDRGNLFYGYTF.

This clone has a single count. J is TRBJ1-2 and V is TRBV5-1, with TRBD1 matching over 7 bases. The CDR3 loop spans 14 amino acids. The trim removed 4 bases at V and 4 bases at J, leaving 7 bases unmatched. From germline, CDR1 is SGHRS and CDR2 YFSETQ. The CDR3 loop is CASSVYRGTYGYTF. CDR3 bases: TGCGCCAGCAGCGTCTACAGGGGAACCTATGGCTACACCTTC. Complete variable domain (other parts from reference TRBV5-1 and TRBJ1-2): KAGVTQTPRYLIKTRGQQVTLSCSPISGHRSVSWYQQTPGQGLQFLFEYFSETQRNKGNFPGRFSGRQFSNSRSEMNVSTLELGDSALYLCASSVYRGTYGYTFGSGTRLTVV.

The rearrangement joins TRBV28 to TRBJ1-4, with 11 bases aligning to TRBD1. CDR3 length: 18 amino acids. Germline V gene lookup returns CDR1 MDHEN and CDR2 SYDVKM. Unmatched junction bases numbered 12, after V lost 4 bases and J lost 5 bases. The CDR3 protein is CASSSPRDRGAQNEKLFF. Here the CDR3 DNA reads TGTGCCAGCAGTTCTCCACGGGACAGGGGGGCCCAGAATGAAAAACTGTTTTTT.